This T cell receptor (beta chain) was documented in a study of CD8+ T cells in alopecia areata. Study-wide context: Oral tofacitinib, 5 to 10 mg twice daily, was given in an open-label trial. For 6 to 18 months, tofacitinib was taken, and 6 months off drug followed.

Remarks on this clone: Antigen unknown.

Study-wide results and caveats: Throughout tofacitinib, many expanded lesional clones continued to persist in scalp and blood. Alopecia totalis/universalis scalp especially showed more expanded CD8+ clones than normal scalp.

The CDR3 is made up of 14 amino acids. Germline V lookup: CDR1 SQVTM, CDR2 ANQGSEA. The V end was cut by 6 bases, the J end by 1 base, with 12 bases between. Regarding treatment: oral pan-JAK inhibitor, 5-10 mg twice daily. Investigators isolated RNA and reverse transcribed it into cDNA to act as the sequencing template. Method: immunoSEQ multiplex PCR; TCRdb's copy keeps in-frame clones and lacks some. The table has some 150,000 clones, 80% to 90% seen once. Sequenced here: CD8+ T cells sorted from blood, sampled at week 4, from a patient treated with tofacitinib. The clonotype comes from a human donor with alopecia areata. This chain joins TRBV29-1 and TRBJ2-2, with D perhaps TRBD1 (5 bases). The DNA for the CDR3 is TGCAGCGTGGCGGCAGGGCGGAACACCGGGGAGCTGTTTTTT. This gives the protein CSVAAGRNTGELFF.